A selection of T cell receptor beta chains follows, all from one sample in a study of shared clonotypes between healthy human individuals. The repertoire was sequenced with immunoSEQ multiplex PCR; TCRdb's copy has only in-frame clones and lacks some. The sample contains 2 million to 2.5 million clones, 93% of which appear only once. The sequencing input was naive CD4+ T cells from PBMCs. These receptor sequences come from a young man in good health. Some clones in this sample may be carry-over from other donors' samples. Each CDR3 is given with its conserved first and last residue. D genes are given only for firm matches. Only part of the rows carry a size: once, few, many, or a class if the clone is expanded.

j_call v_call d_call clone_size cdr3_aa cdr3_nt
TRBJ2-7 TRBV28 TRBD2 - CASSSLAGGVYEQYF TGTGCCAGCAGCTCTCTAGCGGGAGGGGTCTACGAGCAGTACTTC
TRBJ1-1 TRBV7-2 TRBD1 once CASGQGGNTEAFF TGTGCCAGCGGACAGGGGGGGAACACTGAAGCTTTCTTT
TRBJ2-3 TRBV7-2 - - CASSLAGGNTDTQYF TGTGCCAGCAGCTTAGCGGGAGGCAACACAGATACGCAGTATTTT
TRBJ1-5 TRBV15 - - CATSRVFGSNSNSNQPQHF TGTGCCACCAGCAGAGTGTTCGGCTCTAACTCTAATAGCAATCAGCCCCAGCATTTT
TRBJ2-7 TRBV5-8 - once CASRSFRTNSYEQYF TGTGCCAGCAGATCTTTTCGGACAAACTCCTACGAGCAGTACTTC
TRBJ1-3 TRBV6-1 - - CASGRAPSSGNTIYF TGTGCCAGCGGTCGGGCCCCGAGCTCTGGAAACACCATATATTTT
TRBJ2-2 TRBV2 - once CATRGSSGELFF TGTGCCACCCGAGGGAGTTCCGGGGAGCTGTTTTTT
TRBJ1-2 TRBV11-2 - - CASSPGIRYGYTF TGTGCCAGCAGCCCTGGAATCCGCTATGGCTACACCTTC
TRBJ1-1 TRBV30 - - CAWSVVQAEAFF TGTGCCTGGAGTGTTGTGCAGGCTGAAGCTTTCTTT
TRBJ1-5 TRBV28 TRBD1 - CASSPTGQGDQPQHF TGTGCCAGCAGTCCAACCGGACAGGGGGATCAGCCCCAGCATTTT